Listed below are T cell receptor beta chains from one sample, sequenced in a study of blood T cell repertoires in COVID-19. Here immunoSEQ multiplex PCR was the method, and the copy in TCRdb shows in-frame clones only, minus some. The table lists roughly 250,000 clones, 80% to 90% of them singletons, with roughly 2.5% in the top ten. Sequencing was performed on peripheral blood. The receptors stem from a woman between 45 and 65 years old with acute or convalescent COVID-19. CDR3s include the opening cysteine and the closing phenylalanine or tryptophan.

J,V,CDR3
TRBJ2-2,TRBV7-3,CASSFGLLNTGELFF
TRBJ1-4,TRBV18,CASSPTTGGWNEKLFF
TRBJ1-2,TRBV5-1,CASSRQGQDYGYTF
TRBJ2-7,TRBV19,CASTKGTGTGGYEQYF
TRBJ2-1,TRBV6-4,CASSEFGYEQFF
TRBJ1-2,TRBV28,CASSSIGDHGYTF
TRBJ2-7,TRBV5-1,CASSLGLAGGYEQYF
TRBJ2-5,TRBV5-4,CASSWAGLQETQYF
TRBJ2-1,TRBV7-3,CASSWGLAGDNEQFF
TRBJ1-5,TRBV2,CASSLMDRGRLSNQPQHF
TRBJ2-1,TRBV6-5,CASSVAGGWNEQFF
TRBJ2-5,TRBV28,CASSPPGIRETQYF
TRBJ2-7,TRBV5-1,CASSLGASGTYEQYF
TRBJ1-2,TRBV27,CASSPGDNRLYGYTF
TRBJ2-1,TRBV3-1/TRBV3-2,CASSPGLRYNEQFF
TRBJ2-2,TRBV28,CASSRTGGAGELFF
TRBJ1-3,TRBV10-3,CAIRASASGNTIYF
TRBJ2-1,TRBV6-5,CASSYGAEGYNEQFF
TRBJ1-2,TRBV18,CASSVGYGYTF
TRBJ1-1,TRBV7-9,CASSLSQNTEAFF
TRBJ1-5,TRBV2,CASSEREEQPQHF
TRBJ2-7,TRBV5-1,CASSLSGSVPTRSYEQYF
TRBJ1-2,TRBV18,CASSPNRDGYTF
TRBJ2-5,TRBV4-1,CASSQDQGSGSRETQYF
TRBJ1-2,TRBV28,CASSSMDGVGGYTF
TRBJ1-2,TRBV5-4,CASSFSQGGYGYTF
TRBJ2-1,TRBV5-1,CASSSLGLAGVDVGGYNEQFF
TRBJ2-1,TRBV6-1,CASSEGLAGEIMNEQFF
TRBJ1-1,TRBV7-3,CASSFSPGNTEAFF
TRBJ2-1,TRBV10-3,CAISDATGQSYNEQFF
TRBJ2-7,TRBV7-9,CASSFTGTGRISYF
TRBJ1-5,TRBV10-3,CAISDRTGDNQPQHF
TRBJ2-3,TRBV2,CASSPLASTDTQYF
TRBJ2-2,TRBV10-3,CAISEAAGTGRFMGTGELFF
TRBJ1-5,TRBV3-1/TRBV3-2,CASSQAGTGEVSNQPQHF
TRBJ2-7,TRBV27,CASSFSTGLEQYF
TRBJ2-3,TRBV5-4,CASSIRLAGGLDTQYF
TRBJ1-1,TRBV2,CASKTQGAGEAFF
TRBJ1-5,TRBV3-1/TRBV3-2,CASSQDQGGVYPGDQPQHF
TRBJ2-1,TRBV11-1,CASSKDADEQFF
TRBJ1-1,TRBV5-4,CASSGRGGRMNTEAFF
TRBJ2-1,TRBV24-1,CATSDPPLAGVIGNEQFF
TRBJ1-1,TRBV3-1/TRBV3-2,CASSQDMEAFF
TRBJ2-7,TRBV27,CASSLLRDRVLYEQYF
TRBJ2-3,TRBV10-3,CAIRLTGDGTDTQYF
TRBJ2-7,TRBV29-1,CSVESGQGADEQYF
TRBJ2-7,TRBV10-3,CAIRQWTGGVYEQYF
TRBJ2-7,TRBV21-1,CASSKGDRGFHEQYF
TRBJ2-5,TRBV7-2,CASSFRRGNIGETQYF
TRBJ1-4,TRBV5-1,CASSLGTAENEKLFF
TRBJ2-2,TRBV27,CASLRTRNTGELFF
TRBJ2-1,TRBV15,CATSAQSRGAYNEQFF
TRBJ2-7,TRBV7-9,CASSPPWRSSYEQYF
TRBJ1-1,TRBV7-2,CASSPGTKITEAFF